One sample yielded the 21 T cell receptor beta chains listed below, sequenced in a study of OX40 agonist ivuxolimab in advanced cancers. TCRdb's table, derived via immunoSEQ multiplex PCR, lists solely in-frame clones and lacks some. Among 40,000 to 45,000 clones listed, more than 70% were seen once. Sample: CD4+ or CD8+ T cells sorted from blood, taken in a trial of the OX40 agonist ivuxolimab. Receptors originate from an adult with an advanced solid tumor such as melanoma, head and neck, liver or kidney cancer.

J is TRBJ2-1 and V is TRBV5-6, with no clear D. V was shortened by 4 bases and J by 8 bases, with 13 bases between the two germline ends. The CDR3 runs to 13 residues. Germline lookup yields CDR1 SGHDT and CDR2 YYEEEE. This CDR3 reads CASSLESQDEQFF. The CDR3 coding sequence is TGTGCCAGCAGCCTCGAATCCCAGGATGAGCAGTTCTTC.

The rearrangement uses TRBV2 and TRBJ1-1; TRBD1 might be the D (5 bases). The CDR3 sequence is 15 residues long. V was clipped by 1 base and J by 5 bases, with 14 bases between them. Germline values: CDR1 SNHLY, CDR2 FYNNEI. CDR3 sequence reads: CASSEGAVWGTEAFF. Here the CDR3 DNA reads TGTGCCAGCAGTGAAGGTGCGGTGTGGGGGACTGAAGCTTTCTTT.

The rearrangement links TRBV9 to TRBJ2-1; 12 bases agree with TRBD2. The V segment lost 4 bases and the J segment 10 bases; nucleotides outside the gene matches: 9. CDR1 is SGDLS and CDR2 is YYNGEE in the germline V gene. There are 15 residues in the CDR3. The CDR3: CASSYRLAGVGEQFF. The DNA for the CDR3 is TGTGCCAGCAGCTATCGACTAGCGGGAGTTGGGGAGCAGTTCTTC.

The CDR3: CASLERASSYEQYF. The CDR3 bases are TGTGCCAGCTTGGAGCGGGCGAGCTCCTACGAGCAGTACTTC. The chain uses TRBV2 and TRBJ2-7, with a tentative D call TRBD2 (6 bases). The V end lost 8 bases, the J end lost 0 bases, and 14 bases lay between the germline ends. The CDR3 spans 14 residues. The germline CDR1 and CDR2 sequences are SNHLY and FYNNEI.

The V call is TRBV7-2, the J call TRBJ1-3; no clear D gene. Trimming shortened V by 5 bases and J by 0 bases, and 11 bases separated the two germline ends. Germline values: CDR1 SGHTA, CDR2 FQGNSA. The CDR3 has 15 residues. The CDR3: CASSSDASSGNTIYF. The CDR3 nucleotides read TGTGCCAGCAGCAGTGACGCGAGCTCTGGAAACACCATATATTTT.

This clone has only a few counts. The same CDR3 arises from other DNA sequences in this sample as well. This chain joins TRBV2 and TRBJ1-1, with D perhaps TRBD1 (5 bases). Trimming took off 1 base at V and 3 bases at J, with 9 bases between the two ends. Germline V gene lookup returns CDR1 SNHLY and CDR2 FYNNEI. CDR3 length: 14 amino acids. The CDR3 here is CASSEDRRDTEAFF. The CDR3 nucleotides are TGTGCCAGCAGTGAAGACAGGCGGGACACTGAAGCTTTCTTT.

This clone was found once. The V call is TRBV9, the J call TRBJ2-1; 10 nucleotides match TRBD2. Germline V lookup: CDR1 SGDLS, CDR2 YYNGEE. CDR3 size: 15 residues. V shed 4 bases, J shed 4 bases, and the junction held 5 bases outside the gene matches. In DNA form, the CDR3 reads TGTGCCAGCAGCATTCTAGCGGGAGCTTACAATGAGCAGTTCTTC. Translation: CASSILAGAYNEQFF. The complete variable domain, with remaining parts taken from reference TRBV9 and TRBJ2-1, reads DSGVTQTPKHLITATGQRVTLRCSPRSGDLSVYWYQQSLDQGLQFLIQYYNGEERAKGNILERFSAQQFPDLHSELNLSSLELGDSALYFCASSILAGAYNEQFFGPGTRLTVL.

This chain connects TRBV2 to TRBJ1-4; D might be TRBD1 (6 bases). Germline loops: CDR1 SNHLY, CDR2 FYNNEI. V dropped 3 bases and J dropped 8 bases, with 13 bases sitting between them. The CDR3 runs to 14 residues. This chain's CDR3 is CASSEPGAKEKLFF. Here the CDR3 DNA reads TGTGCCAGCAGTGAGCCAGGGGCGAAGGAAAAACTGTTTTTT.

The rearrangement joins TRBV4-1 to TRBJ2-5; a possible D gene is TRBD1 (6 bases). Matching the DNA end better, TRBJ2-7 makes the J call doubtful. Germline V gene data show CDR1 as MGHRA and CDR2 as YSYEKL. This CDR3 comprises 17 residues. CDR3 sequence reads: CASSQFLRDTSSYEQYF. Written as DNA, the CDR3 is TGCGCCAGCAGCCAGTTCCTCCGGGACACGAGCTCCTACGAGCAGTACTTC.

This chain joins TRBV6-5 and TRBJ2-6; D is unclear. The CDR3 contains 15 residues. Germline V lookup: CDR1 MNHEY, CDR2 SVGAGI. V shed 6 bases and J shed 3 bases, with 12 bases lying between them. CDR3 coding DNA: TGTGCCAGCAGCCCACCAGTAGGTGGGGCCAACGTCCTGACTTTC. Translated, it gives CASSPPVGGANVLTF.

The chain is built from TRBV9 and TRBJ2-1; 11 positions match TRBD2. In germline, CDR1 is SGDLS, CDR2 YYNGEE. Trimming took 4 bases from V and 7 from J; bases not matched to a gene: 10. The CDR3 is 16 residues long. The CDR3 loop is CASSPRPRLAGNEQFF. The DNA for the CDR3 is TGTGCCAGCAGCCCGCGACCCCGACTAGCGGGAAATGAGCAGTTCTTC.

The chain uses TRBV20-1 and TRBJ2-1, with D unclear. The CDR3 extends over 11 amino acids. The ends were cut back, 2 bases at V and 5 bases at J, with 4 bases in the middle. Germline-derived CDR1 and CDR2 are DFQATT and SNEGSKA (reference sequence). The CDR3 nucleotides are TGCAGTGCTAGAATTCACAATGAGCAGTTCTTC. Amino acids: CSARIHNEQFF.

DNA for the CDR3: TGTGCCAGTAGTTCCTACAGGGATGGGAACACTGAAGCTTTCTTT. This codes for CASSSYRDGNTEAFF. The V and J genes are TRBV19 and TRBJ1-1; D possibly corresponds to TRBD1 (6 bases). The germline V gene has CDR1 LNHDA and CDR2 SQIVND (reference sequence). V dropped 5 bases and J dropped 1 base, with 14 bases sitting between them. The CDR3 covers 15 residues.

In DNA form, the CDR3 reads TGTGCCAGCAGCTTAGACGGGAGGCTCACAGATACGCAGTATTTT. Translation gives CASSLDGRLTDTQYF. The gene calls are TRBV7-3 and TRBJ2-3, with 7 positions matching TRBD2. V was clipped by 2 bases and J by 2 bases; unmatched bases: 4. This CDR3 is 15 amino acids long. Germline loops: CDR1 SGHTA, CDR2 FQGTGA.

The V call is TRBV2, the J call TRBJ2-4; 7 bases line up with TRBD1. The CDR3 contains 18 residues. In germline, CDR1 is SNHLY, CDR2 FYNNEI. The V and J ends lost 4 bases and 1 base, in that order; junction bases with no gene match: 13. CDR3 nucleotide sequence: TGTGCCAGCAGTGGGGACAGTTCCTTCCTTGCGGCCAAAAACATTCAGTACTTC. Residues: CASSGDSSFLAAKNIQYF. Variable domain in full (rest from reference TRBV2 and TRBJ2-4): EPEVTQTPSHQVTQMGQEVILRCVPISNHLYFYWYRQILGQKVEFLVSFYNNEISEKSEIFDDQFSVERPDGSNFTLKIRSTKLEDSAMYFCASSGDSSFLAAKNIQYFGAGTRLSVL.

This sequence joins TRBV11-2 and TRBJ2-7, with D possibly matching TRBD1 (6 bases). The V end was cut by 5 bases, the J end by 1 base, with 18 bases between. From germline, CDR1 is SGHAT and CDR2 FQNNGV. The CDR3 extends over 16 amino acids. The CDR3 DNA reads as TGTGCCAGCAGCCCCTCGTGGACAGAGGGGTCCTACGAGCAGTACTTC. This sequence encodes CASSPSWTEGSYEQYF.

This chain uses TRBV5-1 with TRBJ2-1; TRBD2 matches 7 bases. The junction had 17 bases not matched to a gene; V was cut back by 4 bases and J by 10 bases. There are 16 residues in the CDR3. Germline lookup yields CDR1 SGHRS and CDR2 YFSETQ. The CDR3 reads CASSQGLWLAVREQFF. CDR3 bases: TGCGCCAGCAGCCAAGGTCTCTGGCTAGCGGTACGGGAGCAGTTCTTC.

This chain links TRBV5-4 with TRBJ2-7; D is uncertain. V was cut by 0 bases and J by 7 bases, with 14 bases left in between. This CDR3 region has 14 residues. Germline values: CDR1 SGHNT, CDR2 YYREEE (reference sequence). The CDR3 region is CASSLAQPSREQYF. CDR3 nucleotide sequence: TGTGCCAGCAGCTTGGCGCAGCCTTCAAGAGAGCAGTACTTC.

Details on this clone: The junction departs from germline at one end; a sequencing error may be responsible. The genes are TRBV6-5 and TRBJ1-2; 7 bases are a match to TRBD1. The germline V gene has CDR1 MNHEY and CDR2 SVGAGI. The CDR3 covers 13 residues. The CDR3 sequence is CASSPGTARTSSF. CDR3 nucleotides: TGTGCCAGCAGTCCAGGGACAGCTCGGACCTCTAGCTTC.

This chain links TRBV11-1 with TRBJ2-2; D possibly corresponds to TRBD1 (6 bases). Per the germline V gene, CDR1 is SGHAT and CDR2 is FQDESV (reference sequence). V lost 7 bases and J 7 bases, leaving 16 bases between the germline ends. The CDR3 runs to 14 residues. CDR3 amino acids: CASKNRVEGGELFF. The CDR3 nucleotides are TGTGCCAGCAAAAACAGGGTCGAAGGCGGGGAGCTGTTTTTT.

The chain is built from TRBV5-8 and TRBJ2-5; perhaps TRBD2 as D (5 bases). Trimming pared 0 bases from V and 2 bases from J, leaving 20 bases between. This CDR3 has 18 amino acids. The germline gives CDR1 SGHTS, CDR2 YDEGEE. The CDR3 sequence is CASSLATIFIPSQETQYF. The CDR3 nucleotides read TGTGCCAGCAGCTTGGCGACTATATTTATCCCCTCACAAGAGACCCAGTACTTC.